Shown below are 10 T cell receptor beta chains from a single sample sequenced in a study of blood T cell repertoires in COVID-19. Measured with immunoSEQ multiplex PCR; TCRdb has only the in-frame clones, and not every one. The profile covers under 500,000 clones, with 80% to 90% appearing a single time and approximately 1.2% taken by the ten largest. The sample consisted of PBMCs or T cells enriched from blood (not recorded which). All receptors come from a young man who had recovered from COVID-19.

The chain has TRBV29-1 and TRBJ1-3, with a weak D call TRBD1 (5 bases). Trimming took 0 bases from V and 0 from J, leaving 9 bases between them. This CDR3 region has 15 residues. Germline loops: CDR1 SQVTM, CDR2 ANQGSEA. DNA for the CDR3: TGCAGCGTTGAAGATAGACAGACCTCTGGAAACACCATATATTTT. It yields the protein CSVEDRQTSGNTIYF.

The chain has TRBV10-3 and TRBJ2-7; 9 bases line up with TRBD1. Germline loops: CDR1 ENHRY, CDR2 SYGVKD. V lost 0 bases to trimming and J lost 2 bases; unmatched junction nucleotides: 5. The CDR3 contains 16 residues. The DNA of the CDR3 is TGTGCCATCAGTGAGTCTGGGACAGGGCCCCCCTACGAGCAGTACTTC. This encodes CAISESGTGPPYEQYF.

The chain carries TRBV27 and TRBJ2-7; TRBD2 matches 16 bases. After removal of 5 bases from V and 5 bases from J, the junction contained 15 bases not matched to a gene. The length of the CDR3 is 19 residues. Germline assignment: CDR1 MNHEY and CDR2 SMNVEV (reference sequence). The CDR3 DNA reads TGTGCCAGCAGTCCGCCGGGACTAGCGGGAGGGCTGGTATTCGACGAGCAGTACTTC. Translated: CASSPPGLAGGLVFDEQYF.

The chain is built from TRBV7-3 and TRBJ2-1; D might be TRBD1 (6 bases). Germline V gene lookup returns CDR1 SGHTA and CDR2 FQGTGA. Deletions cut 4 bases from V and 6 bases from J, with 10 bases between. The CDR3 spans 13 residues. CDR3 region: CASSSQGSNEQFF. As DNA, the CDR3 is TGTGCCAGCAGCTCGCAGGGGAGCAATGAGCAGTTCTTC.

This clone was found a few times. The genes are TRBV30 and TRBJ1-1, with unresolved D. The length of the CDR3 is 15 residues. V lost 3 bases and J 4 bases, leaving 18 bases between the germline ends. Germline CDR1 and CDR2: GTSNPN and SVGIG (reference sequence). The CDR3 region is CAWRDHGQRVTEAFF. CDR3 nucleotides: TGTGCCTGGAGAGACCATGGCCAGAGGGTCACTGAAGCTTTCTTT.

This chain connects TRBV9 to TRBJ2-2, with no clear D. The CDR3 is made up of 16 amino acids. Germline CDR1 reads SGDLS; CDR2 reads YYNGEE. Trimming took off 4 bases at V and 2 bases at J, with 15 bases between the two ends. The CDR3 loop reads CASSLNYPGNTGELFF. CDR3 sequence (DNA): TGTGCCAGCAGCCTAAACTACCCCGGCAACACCGGGGAGCTGTTTTTT.

This chain connects TRBV11-3 to TRBJ2-7; D remains ambiguous. Between the trimmed V and J ends, which lost 0 bases and 5 bases, there was a span of 8 bases. CDR3 length: 13 amino acids. In germline, CDR1 is SGHNT, CDR2 YENEEA. CDR3 residues: CASSLDQADEQYF. DNA for the CDR3: TGTGCCAGCAGCTTAGATCAGGCAGACGAGCAGTACTTC.

J is TRBJ1-6 and V is TRBV12-3 or TRBV12-4, with D perhaps matching TRBD1 (5 bases). The CDR3 sequence is 13 residues long. V shed 3 bases and J shed 9 bases, with 9 bases lying between them. The CDR3 DNA is TGTGCCAGCAGTTTTCGGGGGACTTCACCCCTCCACTTT. Its translation: CASSFRGTSPLHF.

The genes are TRBV10-3 and TRBJ2-5, with 10 positions matching TRBD1. This CDR3 is 15 amino acids long. Germline trimming cut 6 bases from V and 3 bases from J; bases unmatched to any gene: 7. Germline lookup yields CDR1 ENHRY and CDR2 SYGVKD. CDR3 DNA sequence: TGTGCCATCAGCGACTCCGGGACAGGGGAAGAGACCCAGTACTTC. Translated: CAISDSGTGEETQYF.

The chain combines TRBV10-2 with TRBJ2-3, with D possibly matching TRBD1 (5 bases). The CDR3 spans 15 residues. The V gene lost 3 bases and the J gene lost 1 base, with 11 bases spanning the gap. Germline V lookup: CDR1 WSHSY, CDR2 SAAADI. The CDR3 coding sequence is TGCGCCAGCAGTGAAGGCGGACACGGCACAGATACGCAGTATTTT. Encoded protein: CASSEGGHGTDTQYF.